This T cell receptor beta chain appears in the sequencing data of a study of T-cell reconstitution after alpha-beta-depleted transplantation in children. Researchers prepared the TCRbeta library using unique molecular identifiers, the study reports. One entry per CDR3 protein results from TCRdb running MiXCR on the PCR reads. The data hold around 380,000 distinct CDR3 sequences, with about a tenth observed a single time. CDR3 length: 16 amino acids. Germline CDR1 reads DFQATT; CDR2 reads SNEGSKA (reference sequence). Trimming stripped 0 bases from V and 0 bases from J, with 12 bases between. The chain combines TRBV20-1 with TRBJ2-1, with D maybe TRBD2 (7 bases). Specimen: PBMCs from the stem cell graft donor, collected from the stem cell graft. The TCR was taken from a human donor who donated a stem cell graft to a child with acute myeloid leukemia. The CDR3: CSARDKGGSSYNEQFF. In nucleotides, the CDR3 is TGCAGTGCTAGAGATAAGGGGGGGAGCTCCTACAATGAGCAGTTCTTC.